The TCR beta chain under discussion was sequenced for a study of T cell repertoires in cytomegalovirus infection. Study context: Indications of both CMV infection and matching HLA type were provided by public TCR beta signatures. Points from the study as a whole: CMV carriers with the relevant HLA were identified by cumulative public TCR beta family frequency.

The V gene's germline CDR1 is GTSNPN and CDR2 SVGIG (reference sequence). V dropped 2 bases and J dropped 6; count of bases not matched to a gene: 9. CDR3 length equals 15 residues. A single count supports this clonotype. Its specificity is not known. TCRdb used MiXCR to reprocess the reads, holding one entry per CDR3 protein. The sample gives about 310,000 distinct CDR3 sequences, more than 20% of which show up once; 10% to 15% is in the top ten. This sequence originates from a human donor in good health (CMV status not recorded). Some clones in this sample may be carry-over from other donors' samples. The starting material was cultured PBMCs, obtained from culture after CMV antigen stimulation. This chain joins TRBV30 and TRBJ1-4, with TRBD1 identical over 7 bases. CDR3 nucleotides: TGTGCCTGGAGTAAGAAAACAGGGGCTGATGAAAAACTGTTTTTT. Its translation is CAWSKKTGADEKLFF.